A selection of T cell receptor beta chains follows, all from one sample in a study of cytomegalovirus exposure and HLA in healthy donors. The protocol was immunoSEQ multiplex PCR, while the TCRdb copy is restricted to in-frame clones and leaves out a portion. The sample has roughly 200,000 clones, 86% seen once; the top ten hold around 0.3%. The sequenced sample was PBMCs. Receptor source: a woman in her 30s in good health and CMV-seronegative. The CDR3 runs from the conserved cysteine through the conserved F or W. The D gene is left open where the match is weak. Rows may omit the clone size; those that give it use once, few, many or a size class.

>few|15|TRBJ2-2|.|TRBV6-1
TGTGCCAGCACCCCTGCAGGGACGAACACCGGGGAGCTGTTTTTT
CASTPAGTNTGELFF
>.|12|TRBJ1-1|.|TRBV11-1
TGTGCCAGCAGCCCCTTGCGGGCGGGAGCTTTCTTT
CASSPLRAGAFF
>.|13|TRBJ2-7|TRBD1|TRBV6-1
TGTGCCAGCAGGGGACAGGGGATCTACGAGCAGTACTTC
CASRGQGIYEQYF
>.|18|TRBJ2-7|.|TRBV28
TGTGCCAGCAGCCTGAAACAAGACTACTCCAAGAGCGACTACGAGCAGTACTTC
CASSLKQDYSKSDYEQYF
>.|17|TRBJ2-7|TRBD1|TRBV5-6
TGTGCCAGCAGCTTGGGCCCCCTCGGGACAGGGTTCTACGAGCAGTACTTC
CASSLGPLGTGFYEQYF
>.|15|TRBJ2-5|TRBD1|TRBV7-6
TGTGCCAGCAGCTTAGTTTGGACAGGGTGGGAGACCCAGTACTTC
CASSLVWTGWETQYF
>.|14|TRBJ1-1|.|TRBV6-6
TGTGCCAGCAGTTACTCCTCCCTGAACACTGAAGCTTTCTTT
CASSYSSLNTEAFF
>.|18|TRBJ2-1|TRBD2|TRBV11-2
TGTGCCAGCAGCAGTGTGACTAGCGGGGGGGGTCCCTACAATGAGCAGTTCTTC
CASSSVTSGGGPYNEQFF
>.|15|TRBJ2-2|.|TRBV5-4
TGTGCCAGCAGCTTGGTTAGGGGGGGCACCGGGGAGCTGTTTTTT
CASSLVRGGTGELFF
>.|14|TRBJ1-2|.|TRBV4-1
TGCGCCAGCAGCCAACCCGGGAAAAACTATGGCTACACCTTC
CASSQPGKNYGYTF
>.|15|TRBJ1-3|.|TRBV28
TGTGCCAGCAGTTTATCCAGGGTGGCTGGAAACACCATATATTTT
CASSLSRVAGNTIYF
>.|16|TRBJ1-2|.|TRBV11-3
TGTGCCAGCAGCCCCCGCCGCGGGGGAGCTAACTATGGCTACACCTTC
CASSPRRGGANYGYTF
>.|16|TRBJ2-2|TRBD1|TRBV6-6
TGTGCCGGGACCGGTGGTACAGGGGCCAACACCGGGGAGCTGTTTTTT
CAGTGGTGANTGELFF
>.|16|TRBJ2-2|TRBD2|TRBV7-6
TGTGCCAGCAGTCGGGAGAAGCGGGGGCCCCGCATTGAGCTGTTTTTT
CASSREKRGPRIELFF
>.|15|TRBJ2-7|TRBD1|TRBV19
TGTGCCAGTAGAGGGGCCGGGACAGGGGCCTACGAGCAGTACTTC
CASRGAGTGAYEQYF
>.|16|TRBJ1-3|.|TRBV19
TGTGCCAGTATCCCGAAAGGGGCCGGCTCTGGAAACACCATATATTTT
CASIPKGAGSGNTIYF
>.|15|TRBJ1-4|.|TRBV4-2
TGTGCCAGCAGCGAAGGTGAAGGAGGAAATGAAAAACTGTTTTTT
CASSEGEGGNEKLFF
>few|13|TRBJ1-5|.|TRBV28
TGTGCCAGCAGTTTCAGGGATCAACAGCCCCAGCATTTT
CASSFRDQQPQHF
>.|14|TRBJ2-3|.|TRBV30
TGTGCCTGGAGTCGGGGGTTGGGGGAAGATACGCAGTATTTT
CAWSRGLGEDTQYF
>.|15|TRBJ2-5|TRBD1|TRBV7-6
TGTGCCAGCAGCCCCTTGACAGGGGGGAAGCGGACCCAGTACTTC
CASSPLTGGKRTQYF
>.|19|TRBJ1-5|TRBD1|TRBV28
TGTGCCAGCAGTTTTCCCGGGACAGGGGATCTTTCCAGGAATCAGCCCCAGCATTTT
CASSFPGTGDLSRNQPQHF
>.|12|TRBJ1-2|TRBD1|TRBV6-1
TGTGCCAGCAGTGAAAGACAGGGTGGCTACACCTTC
CASSERQGGYTF
>.|11|TRBJ1-1|.|TRBV20-1
TGCAGTGCCCTCCAGGGAGGTGAAGCTTTCTTT
CSALQGGEAFF
>.|15|TRBJ1-4|.|TRBV5-1
TGCGCCAGCAGCCTCGGACAGTCAACTAATGAAAAACTGTTTTTT
CASSLGQSTNEKLFF
>.|15|TRBJ1-1|.|TRBV4-1
TGCGCCAGCAGCCCCCCGGGGACTTTGAACACTGAAGCTTTCTTT
CASSPPGTLNTEAFF
>.|14|TRBJ2-5|TRBD2|TRBV29-1
TGCAGCGTTGGACGCGGGGGAGCGCAAGAGACCCAGTACTTC
CSVGRGGAQETQYF
>.|17|TRBJ2-5|TRBD2|TRBV14
TGTGCCAGCAGCCAGACCGTGGGACTAGCGGGGCAAGAGACCCAGTACTTC
CASSQTVGLAGQETQYF
>once|15|TRBJ2-3|.|TRBV28
TGTGCCAGCAGCCCTCAGGTGACAGGCACAGATACGCAGTATTTT
CASSPQVTGTDTQYF
>.|13|TRBJ1-1|.|TRBV27
TGTGCCAGCAGTGCGACGGACAGCACTGAAGCTTTCTTT
CASSATDSTEAFF
>.|15|TRBJ2-3|.|TRBV25-1
TGTGCCAGCAGTGTCCCCGAGACTAGCACAGATACGCAGTATTTT
CASSVPETSTDTQYF